The 26 T cell receptor beta chains presented below share a single source sample, sequenced in a study of cytomegalovirus exposure and HLA in healthy donors. The study ran its PCR with 60 Vbeta and 13 Jbeta primers. Assay: immunoSEQ multiplex PCR; the TCRdb copy retains only in-frame clones and omits some. The data show around 180,000 clones, more than 65% seen once. The sample was PBMCs. These receptor sequences come from a woman younger than 45 in good health and CMV-seropositive.

This clone was seen a single time. The chain employs TRBV9 and TRBJ2-7; possibly TRBD2 for D (5 bases). V was shortened by 1 base and J by 3 bases, with 8 bases between the two germline ends. The CDR3 totals 13 residues. CDR1 is SGDLS, CDR2 YYNGEE, per germline. DNA for the CDR3: TGTGCCAGCAGCGTAAGTGAGGGCTACGAGCAGTACTTC. This sequence encodes CASSVSEGYEQYF.

This clone was detected only once. This sequence joins TRBV6-6 and TRBJ2-2; 7 bases line up with TRBD1. V gave up 6 bases and J gave up 6 bases; unmatched junction bases: 4. In germline, CDR1 is MNHNY, CDR2 SVGAGI (reference sequence). The CDR3 is 13 residues long. The CDR3 bases are TGTGCCAGCAGGGTAGGGGGCCCCGGGGAGCTGTTTTTT. As protein: CASRVGGPGELFF.

In DNA form, the CDR3 reads TGTGCCAGCAGCGTAGGGACAGGAACTTATCAGCCCCAGCATTTT. Protein sequence: CASSVGTGTYQPQHF. The chain carries TRBV9 and TRBJ1-5; TRBD1 matches 7 bases. The ends lost 0 bases at V and 5 bases at J; junction bases unmatched: 5. This CDR3 has 15 residues. The germline CDR1 and CDR2 sequences are SGDLS and YYNGEE. The variable domain in full, completed from reference TRBV9 and TRBJ1-5, reads DSGVTQTPKHLITATGQRVTLRCSPRSGDLSVYWYQQSLDQGLQFLIQYYNGEERAKGNILERFSAQQFPDLHSELNLSSLELGDSALYFCASSVGTGTYQPQHFGDGTRLSIL.

This clone has only one observation. The V gene is TRBV6-5, the J gene TRBJ2-5, with D possibly matching TRBD1 (6 bases). The DNA end is more similar to TRBJ2-7, so the J call may be wrong. The CDR3 is made up of 13 amino acids. The germline V gene has CDR1 MNHEY and CDR2 SVGAGI. The CDR3 DNA is TGTGCCAGCAGTTACAGGGGGTTGTACGAGCAGTACTTC. Encoded protein: CASSYRGLYEQYF.

The CDR3 loop is CASSATSQETQYF. The CDR3 coding sequence is TGTGCCAGCTCCGCGACTTCTCAAGAGACCCAGTACTTC. J is TRBJ2-5 and V is TRBV18; D is unclear. Deletions cut 6 bases from V and 2 bases from J, with 10 bases between. There are 13 residues in the CDR3. Germline lookup yields CDR1 KGHSH and CDR2 LQKENI.

Only a few counts were recorded for this clone. The chain employs TRBV7-2 and TRBJ1-1; D uncertain. Between the trimmed V and J ends, which lost 2 bases and 7 bases, there was a span of 14 bases. CDR1 is SGHTA, CDR2 FQGNSA, per germline. This CDR3 spans 14 amino acids. The CDR3 DNA sequence: TGTGCCAGCAGCTTACTGTTCAGGAGGGTTGAAGCTTTCTTT. Translating gives CASSLLFRRVEAFF.

This clone was seen only a few times. The V and J genes are TRBV5-1 and TRBJ2-7, with D perhaps matching TRBD2 (5 bases). The V gene's germline CDR1 is SGHRS and CDR2 YFSETQ. Between the trimmed V and J ends, which lost 1 base and 9 bases, there was a span of 11 bases. The CDR3 is 12 residues long. As DNA, the CDR3 is TGCGCCAGCAGCTTGATGGAGGAGGTGCAGTACTTC. Protein sequence: CASSLMEEVQYF.

The J gene is TRBJ2-1, the V gene TRBV25-1; the D gene is possibly TRBD1 (6 bases). V lost 4 bases, J lost 5 bases, and 15 bases lay in between. The CDR3 loop spans 15 amino acids. The germline gives CDR1 MGHDK, CDR2 SYGVNS. The CDR3 sequence is CASSAPGTTHNEQFF. DNA of the CDR3: TGTGCCAGCAGTGCCCCCGGGACAACACACAATGAGCAGTTCTTC.

The chain has TRBV7-9 and TRBJ2-1; 7 bases agree with TRBD2. This CDR3 is 12 amino acids long. V was clipped by 5 bases and J by 10 bases; unmatched bases: 5. Looked up from germline, CDR1 is SEHNR and CDR2 is FQNEAQ (reference sequence). The CDR3 region is CASSRWEGEQFF. The CDR3 coding sequence is TGTGCCAGCAGCCGGTGGGAGGGCGAGCAGTTCTTC.

This clone was detected a few times. The chain carries TRBV25-1 and TRBJ1-1; possible D gene TRBD1, 6 bases. V lost 2 bases and J lost 5, with 9 bases in between. Germline V lookup: CDR1 MGHDK, CDR2 SYGVNS. The CDR3 runs 13 residues. The CDR3 here is CASSEQGWTEAFF. CDR3 DNA sequence: TGTGCCAGCAGTGAACAGGGGTGGACTGAAGCTTTCTTT.

The V gene is TRBV5-1, the J gene TRBJ2-7; D possibly corresponds to TRBD2 (5 bases). CDR3 length: 11 amino acids. Trimming removed 5 bases from V and 3 bases from J, with 6 bases in between. Germline-derived CDR1 and CDR2 are SGHRS and YFSETQ. The DNA for the CDR3 is TGCGCCAGCAGGGAGGACTACGAGCAGTACTTC. Amino acids: CASREDYEQYF.

This clone has at least ten counts. The chain couples TRBV7-4 to TRBJ1-2, with D hard to call. In germline, CDR1 is SGHVT, CDR2 SQSDAQ. V dropped 7 bases and J dropped 0 bases, with 15 bases sitting between them. This CDR3 contains 15 residues. The CDR3 DNA follows: TGTGCCAGCAACCTTAACAGACAAACTAACTATGGCTACACCTTC. Amino acid sequence: CASNLNRQTNYGYTF.

The chain employs TRBV2 and TRBJ1-1; 11 bases fit TRBD1. The V gene's germline CDR1 is SNHLY and CDR2 FYNNEI. The V gene end was trimmed by 4 bases and the J gene end by 6 bases; junction bases not matched to a gene: 13. The CDR3 totals 17 residues. The CDR3 here is CASSVGQGARDVAEAFF. CDR3 nucleotide sequence: TGTGCCAGCAGTGTAGGACAGGGGGCGCGAGACGTGGCTGAAGCTTTCTTT.

This clone was recorded once. The chain couples TRBV27 to TRBJ2-7; a weak D match, TRBD1 (5 bases). There are 17 residues in the CDR3. V was trimmed by 6 bases and J by 6 bases, leaving 27 bases between them. Germline V lookup: CDR1 MNHEY, CDR2 SMNVEV (reference sequence). CDR3: CASSTLVVQGIPSEQYF. The CDR3 nucleotides read TGTGCCAGCAGCACATTGGTAGTCCAGGGCATACCTTCCGAGCAGTACTTC.

The CDR3: CASSLGGLRRGGELFF. Here the CDR3 DNA reads TGTGCCAGCAGTTTGGGGGGGCTCCGGCGGGGCGGGGAGCTGTTTTTT. V and J are TRBV6-6 and TRBJ2-2; perhaps TRBD2 as D (7 bases). CDR1 and CDR2 (germline): MNHNY, SVGAGI (reference sequence). V lost 4 bases, J lost 7 bases, and 19 bases lay in between. The length of the CDR3 is 16 residues.

The rearrangement links TRBV7-2 to TRBJ2-2; tentatively, D is TRBD1 (5 bases). This CDR3 region has 16 residues. Trimming took 3 bases from V and 4 from J, leaving 15 bases between them. Germline lookup yields CDR1 SGHTA and CDR2 FQGNSA. The CDR3 region is CASSFFVGRGTGELFF. In DNA form, the CDR3 reads TGTGCCAGCAGCTTCTTTGTGGGTAGGGGCACCGGGGAGCTGTTTTTT. The complete variable domain, with remaining parts taken from reference TRBV7-2 and TRBJ2-2, reads GAGVSQSPSNKVTEKGKDVELRCDPISGHTALYWYRQSLGQGLEFLIYFQGNSAPDKSGLPSDRFSAERTGGSVSTLTIQRTQQEDSAVYLCASSFFVGRGTGELFFGEGSRLTVL.

The CDR3 here is CASSDVVKVGSGELFF. The CDR3 nucleotides are TGCGCCAGCAGCGATGTCGTAAAAGTCGGTTCCGGGGAGCTGTTTTTT. The chain combines TRBV10-1 with TRBJ2-2; D is uncertain. The CDR3 runs to 16 residues. The germline gives CDR1 WNHNN, CDR2 SYGVQD (reference sequence). V lost 6 bases to trimming and J lost 6 bases, with 20 bases between them.

This chain connects TRBV5-1 to TRBJ2-3, with 9 bases that match TRBD2. Germline V gives CDR1 SGHRS, CDR2 YFSETQ. V shed 1 base, J shed 2 bases, and the junction held 11 bases outside the gene matches. CDR3 length: 18 residues. The CDR3 here is CASSLPSGKASFTDTQYF. The CDR3 nucleotides are TGCGCCAGCAGCTTGCCTAGCGGGAAGGCCTCATTCACAGATACGCAGTATTTT.

The rearrangement uses TRBV15 and TRBJ2-2; 12 nucleotides line up with TRBD2. In germline, CDR1 is LNHNV, CDR2 YYDKDF (reference sequence). This CDR3 has 16 residues. V shed 5 bases, J shed 6 bases, and the junction held 7 bases outside the gene matches. The CDR3 here is CATSALAGGLAGELFF. CDR3 coding DNA: TGTGCCACCAGCGCCCTAGCGGGGGGGCTGGCCGGGGAGCTGTTTTTT. Full variable domain (rest looked up from reference TRBV15 and TRBJ2-2): DAMVIQNPRYQVTQFGKPVTLSCSQTLNHNVMYWYQQKSSQAPKLLFHYYDKDFNNEADTPDNFQSRRPNTSFCFLDIRSPGLGDTAMYLCATSALAGGLAGELFFGEGSRLTVL.

V is TRBV11-3 and J is TRBJ2-1; D remains ambiguous. This CDR3 is 17 amino acids long. The germline gives CDR1 SGHNT, CDR2 YENEEA. The V gene lost 0 bases and the J gene lost 0 bases, with 12 bases spanning the gap. Written as DNA, the CDR3 is TGTGCCAGCAGCTTAGAATCCAGGAAAAGCTCCTACAATGAGCAGTTCTTC. This gives the protein CASSLESRKSSYNEQFF.

J is TRBJ1-1 and V is TRBV6-4, with a weak D call TRBD1 (5 bases). Germline CDR1 MRHNA, CDR2 SNTAGT. This CDR3 comprises 13 residues. V lost 6 bases, J lost 6 bases, and 14 bases lay in between. CDR3 sequence reads: CASSREGLSEAFF. In DNA, the CDR3 is TGTGCCAGCAGCCGGGAGGGGCTCTCTGAAGCTTTCTTT.

This rearrangement joins TRBV27 to TRBJ1-5; D perhaps matches TRBD1 (6 bases). V was pared by 10 bases and J by 9 bases, with 22 bases between. This CDR3 spans 14 amino acids. The germline gives CDR1 MNHEY, CDR2 SMNVEV (reference sequence). The CDR3 bases are TGTGCCATCGAGGGGGAGGGCACTGCGTCGCCCCAGCATTTT. Translation: CAIEGEGTASPQHF.

The rearrangement joins TRBV11-2 to TRBJ1-1; D remains ambiguous. CDR3 length: 15 amino acids. The germline V gene encodes CDR1 SGHAT and CDR2 FQNNGV. The V and J ends lost 0 bases and 1 base respectively, with 9 bases between them. The CDR3 DNA follows: TGTGCCAGCAGCTTAGAAGTTTCAGGGAACACTGAAGCTTTCTTT. As protein: CASSLEVSGNTEAFF.

The chain couples TRBV25-1 to TRBJ2-1; D possibly corresponds to TRBD1 (6 bases). Germline CDR1 reads MGHDK; CDR2 reads SYGVNS. CDR3 length equals 14 residues. Trimming left V 7 bases short and J 5 bases short, with 15 bases between. The CDR3 bases are TGTGCCAGCACCCCAATCGGACAGCACAATGAGCAGTTCTTC. Its translation is CASTPIGQHNEQFF.

This clone has just a few counts. The chain combines TRBV11-2 with TRBJ2-7; D is undetermined. The CDR3 consists of 14 residues. V was trimmed by 1 base and J by 5 bases, leaving 12 bases between them. Per germline, CDR1 SGHAT and CDR2 FQNNGV. The CDR3 region has the DNA TGTGCCAGCAGCTTAGCCAGTCTCTTAAACGAGCAGTACTTC. Encoded protein: CASSLASLLNEQYF.

Worth noting for this clone: Different DNA sequences within this sample yield the same CDR3. The chain is built from TRBV14 and TRBJ2-7; 8 bases are shared with TRBD1. V lost 3 bases, J lost 3 bases, and 10 bases stayed unmatched. Germline V lookup: CDR1 SGHDN, CDR2 FVKESK. The CDR3 is 16 residues long. The CDR3 sequence: CASSQRQGSKFYEQYF. For the CDR3, the DNA is TGTGCCAGCAGCCAGCGACAGGGGTCGAAGTTCTACGAGCAGTACTTC.